Here is one TCR beta chain with its context. The source of the sample is a study of blood T cell repertoires in COVID-19. Only in-frame clones appear in the TCRdb table, and some are missing; sequencing was by immunoSEQ multiplex PCR. The sample has around 190,000 clones, 88% seen once. The receptor's source is a human donor in a cohort sampled during active COVID-19. The source material was peripheral blood.

CDR3 amino acids: CASSLSLQGRSGNTIYF. In DNA, the CDR3 is TGTGCCAGCAGCTTATCCCTACAGGGCCGCTCTGGAAACACCATATATTTT. This chain uses TRBV5-5 with TRBJ1-3; D is possibly TRBD1 (6 bases). CDR1 is SGHKS, CDR2 YYEKEE, per germline (reference sequence). CDR3 length equals 17 residues. Trimming pared 2 bases from V and 0 bases from J, leaving 15 bases between.